One sample yielded the 6 T cell receptor beta chains listed below, sequenced in a study of blood T cells in healthy people across ages. A second PCR of about 7 to 12 cycles used a sample-barcoded 5' primer and a J-beta primer mix. In TCRdb, the 5' RACE reads were re-called with MiXCR into one record per CDR3 protein. This table holds about 970,000 distinct CDR3 sequences, roughly half found once. The specimen was blood. The receptor set was obtained from a woman aged 55-69 years in good health.

This clonotype was seen a handful of times. The V and J genes are TRBV28 and TRBJ2-7, with D unclear. Germline V gives CDR1 MDHEN, CDR2 SYDVKM. Deletions cut 10 bases from V and 3 bases from J, with 13 bases between. The CDR3 runs to 12 residues. CDR3 sequence reads: CAIQDLLYEQYF. The DNA of the CDR3 is TGTGCCATACAAGATTTACTCTACGAGCAGTACTTC.

This clonotype was seen more than once but under ten times. The chain employs TRBV12-3 or TRBV12-4 and TRBJ1-6, with 7 bases identical to TRBD1. This CDR3 comprises 15 residues. The V and J ends lost 4 bases and 8 bases, in that order; junction bases with no gene match: 8. This CDR3 reads CASSSPSRGYSPLHF. CDR3 sequence (DNA): TGTGCCAGCAGTTCGCCCAGCAGGGGGTATTCACCCCTCCACTTT.

This clonotype was seen a handful of times. The genes are TRBV20-1 and TRBJ2-1; D might be TRBD2 (6 bases). Trimming stripped 3 bases from V and 7 bases from J, with 19 bases between. The CDR3 contains 15 residues. Germline V gene data show CDR1 as DFQATT and CDR2 as SNEGSKA (reference sequence). The CDR3, as DNA: TGCAGTGCTAGGCGGGGACCAGCGGCGGGGAATGAGCAGTTCTTC. Its protein is CSARRGPAAGNEQFF.

V and J are TRBV2 and TRBJ2-1, with D maybe TRBD1 (6 bases). CDR1 is SNHLY, CDR2 FYNNEI, per germline. The CDR3 length is 12 residues. V was clipped by 5 bases and J by 13 bases, with 15 bases between them. CDR3 nucleotides: TGTGCCAGCAGTCAGGGGCTAGGGGAACAGTTCTTC. It specifies CASSQGLGEQFF. The variable domain in full, with the rest retrieved from reference TRBV2 and TRBJ2-1, is EPEVTQTPSHQVTQMGQEVILRCVPISNHLYFYWYRQILGQKVEFLVSFYNNEISEKSEIFDDQFSVERPDGSNFTLKIRSTKLEDSAMYFCASSQGLGEQFFGPGTRLTVL.

This CDR3 reads CASRTKQGREQYF. The CDR3 bases are TGTGCCAGCAGAACAAAACAGGGACGCGAGCAGTACTTC. This rearrangement joins TRBV2 to TRBJ2-5, with D tentatively TRBD1 (6 bases). The end of the DNA is better explained by TRBJ2-7, so the J call may be wrong. The CDR3 consists of 13 residues. Germline CDR1 reads SNHLY; CDR2 reads FYNNEI.

In its sample, this clonotype was seen a few times. This chain joins TRBV28 and TRBJ2-2, with a tentative D call TRBD1 (5 bases). Germline CDR1 reads MDHEN; CDR2 reads SYDVKM. V lost 4 bases and J 0 bases, leaving 9 bases between the germline ends. The CDR3 has 15 residues. In DNA, the CDR3 is TGTGCCAGCAGTTGGGGCAGTACGAACACCGGGGAGCTGTTTTTT. Amino acids: CASSWGSTNTGELFF.